The 10 T cell receptor beta chains given below trace back to one sample, sequenced in a study of T-cell reconstitution after alpha-beta-depleted transplantation in children. Preparation of the TCRbeta library used unique molecular identifiers. TCRdb called the PCR reads again in MiXCR, with one record for every CDR3 protein. The data show about 210,000 distinct CDR3 sequences, with around a sixth seen just once and about 41% held by the top ten. Specimen: PBMCs, mostly from graft donor cells, collected 360 days after TCRalphabeta/CD19-depleted stem cell transplant. These receptors were obtained from a male patient under 10 years old who had a stem cell transplant for acute lymphoblastic leukemia, so the T cells may come from the graft donor.

The sample holds many counts of this clonotype. This chain links TRBV7-2 with TRBJ2-7; 8 nucleotides agree with TRBD1. The germline V gene encodes CDR1 SGHTA and CDR2 FQGNSA. V lost 5 bases, J lost 3 bases, and 15 bases stayed unmatched. This CDR3 spans 17 amino acids. CDR3 sequence (DNA): TGTGCCAGCAGCCCAGTCCTCGGACAGGGTACCCACTACGAGCAGTACTTC. This encodes CASSPVLGQGTHYEQYF. Complete variable domain (other parts from reference TRBV7-2 and TRBJ2-7): GAGVSQSPSNKVTEKGKDVELRCDPISGHTALYWYRQSLGQGLEFLIYFQGNSAPDKSGLPSDRFSAERTGGSVSTLTIQRTQQEDSAVYLCASSPVLGQGTHYEQYFGPGTRLTVT.

This clonotype was seen more than once but under ten times. This chain links TRBV12-3 or TRBV12-4 with TRBJ2-2; no clear D gene. The CDR3 totals 14 residues. V lost 3 bases and J lost 1, with 6 bases in between. In DNA, the CDR3 is TGTGCCAGCAGTTTCCAAGGGAACACCGGGGAGCTGTTTTTT. The encoded protein is CASSFQGNTGELFF.

This chain links TRBV5-5 with TRBJ2-5; TRBD1 agrees at 9 bases. From germline, CDR1 is SGHKS and CDR2 YYEKEE (reference sequence). This CDR3 is built from 13 residues. With V trimmed by 6 bases and J by 4 bases, 4 bases remained unmatched. The CDR3 sequence is CASTMGQGETQYF. CDR3 nucleotide sequence: TGTGCCAGCACCATGGGACAGGGAGAGACCCAGTACTTC.

The rearrangement links TRBV5-1 to TRBJ2-7; D gene unclear. Germline CDR1 SGHRS, CDR2 YFSETQ. The length of the CDR3 is 14 residues. V dropped 0 bases and J dropped 0 bases, with 7 bases sitting between them. The CDR3 DNA reads as TGCGCCAGCAGCTTGGGGGCGCACTCCTACGAGCAGTACTTC. Residues: CASSLGAHSYEQYF.

The chain carries TRBV20-1 and TRBJ2-2; D gene unclear. V was shortened by 6 bases and J by 3 bases, with 17 bases between the two germline ends. Per germline, CDR1 DFQATT and CDR2 SNEGSKA (reference sequence). This CDR3 contains 15 residues. The chain's CDR3 is CSASRVKLYTGELFF. The CDR3 coding sequence is TGCAGTGCCTCACGCGTTAAATTGTACACCGGGGAGCTGTTTTTT.

This clonotype was observed a few times. The chain has TRBV5-1 and TRBJ1-1, with 10 bases aligning to TRBD1. This CDR3 spans 15 amino acids. Germline CDR1 SGHRS, CDR2 YFSETQ. Trimming removed 4 bases from V and 3 bases from J; junction bases left unmatched: 6. As DNA, the CDR3 is TGCGCCAGCAGCCTACCGACAGGGGGCTACACTGAAGCTTTCTTT. It specifies CASSLPTGGYTEAFF.

This clonotype has a handful of counts. The genes are TRBV5-5 and TRBJ2-1, with 7 bases aligning to TRBD1. Trimming removed 5 bases from V and 4 bases from J; junction bases left unmatched: 12. Germline V CDR1 and CDR2: SGHKS, YYEKEE (reference sequence). The CDR3 is 16 amino acids. The CDR3 here is CASRVGAGTVYNEQFF. As DNA, the CDR3 is TGTGCCAGCAGAGTGGGCGCCGGGACAGTATACAATGAGCAGTTCTTC.

This clonotype was seen only a few times. The V call is TRBV10-3, the J call TRBJ2-5; TRBD1 matches 9 bases. V lost 10 bases, J lost 5 bases, and 11 bases stayed unmatched. The length of the CDR3 is 14 residues. Germline V lookup: CDR1 ENHRY, CDR2 SYGVKD. The CDR3 nucleotides read TGTGCCACCACAGGGGGCCGAACCCGGGAGACCCAGTACTTC. Translated: CATTGGRTRETQYF.

This clonotype was counted a few times. The rearrangement uses TRBV12-3 or TRBV12-4 and TRBJ2-2; D is possibly TRBD1 (5 bases). The CDR3 sequence is 14 residues long. Trimming cost V 2 bases and J 5 bases, with 9 bases left between them. Here the CDR3 reads CASSLRGRTGELFF. In DNA form, the CDR3 reads TGTGCCAGCAGTTTAAGGGGTAGGACCGGGGAGCTGTTTTTT.

This clonotype was seen only a few times. The genes are TRBV11-2 and TRBJ2-3; a possible D gene is TRBD1 (5 bases). V lost 4 bases to trimming and J lost 0 bases, with 23 bases between them. The CDR3 length is 19 residues. Germline lookup yields CDR1 SGHAT and CDR2 FQNNGV. The CDR3 loop reads CASSSNIKPGFSSTDTQYF. The CDR3 coding sequence is TGTGCCAGCAGCTCAAATATAAAACCAGGGTTTTCTAGCACAGATACGCAGTATTTT.